The 27 T cell receptor beta chains below come from one sample, sequenced in a study of healthy donors' naive CD4 and CD8 T cells. A linear amplification protocol produced the TCR libraries from 500 ng of total RNA. Each CDR3 protein gets one entry after TCRdb re-called the reads with MiXCR. The sample has roughly 200,000 distinct CDR3 sequences; 65% to 80% are singletons. The source material was naive CD4+ and CD8+ T cells sorted from blood, pooled from several donors. The origin of the receptors is a pool of human donors in good health; the sample pools cells from several healthy donors.

The count of this clonotype is one. This rearrangement joins TRBV29-1 to TRBJ2-5, with 8 nucleotides matching TRBD2. The CDR3 is 12 amino acids. Unmatched junction bases numbered 4, after V lost 5 bases and J lost 5 bases. CDR1 SQVTM and CDR2 ANQGSEA come from the germline V gene. CDR3 coding DNA: TGCAGCGTTTGGACTAGCAGGGAGACCCAGTACTTC. Its protein is CSVWTSRETQYF.

This clonotype has just a few counts. The chain uses TRBV27 and TRBJ2-1; D unresolved. The CDR3 is 12 amino acids. The germline CDR1 and CDR2 sequences are MNHEY and SMNVEV (reference sequence). V shed 5 bases and J shed 3 bases, with 5 bases lying between them. CDR3 sequence: CASSRNYNEQFF. DNA of the CDR3: TGTGCCAGCAGTCGCAACTACAATGAGCAGTTCTTC.

The V call is TRBV6-5, the J call TRBJ1-2; 7 bases are shared with TRBD1. The ends lost 6 bases at V and 0 bases at J; junction bases unmatched: 7. The CDR3 runs to 15 residues. Looked up from germline, CDR1 is MNHEY and CDR2 is SVGAGI. The CDR3, as DNA: TGTGCCAGCAGCCCCGGACAGGAAGCTAACTATGGCTACACCTTC. Translated, it gives CASSPGQEANYGYTF.

The chain uses TRBV18 and TRBJ1-3; D is unclear. The CDR3 spans 16 residues. CDR1 is KGHSH and CDR2 is LQKENI in the germline V gene. V was cut by 3 bases and J by 3 bases, with 15 bases left in between. The CDR3 spells CASSPSLVAFGNTIYF. In DNA form, the CDR3 reads TGTGCCAGCTCACCTTCCTTGGTGGCCTTTGGAAACACCATATATTTT.

This clonotype was detected only once. One end of the junction varies from germline; a read error may be responsible. The V and J genes are TRBV27 and TRBJ2-3; D uncertain. The length of the CDR3 is 14 residues. Germline assignment: CDR1 MNHEY and CDR2 SMNVEV (reference sequence). CDR3 coding DNA: TGTGTCAGCAGTTTATCTGAGGCCACAGATACGCAGTATTTT. Translating gives CVSSLSEATDTQYF.

The chain is built from TRBV29-1 and TRBJ2-7; 9 nucleotides agree with TRBD1. Germline-derived CDR1 and CDR2 are SQVTM and ANQGSEA. Trimming at V came to 7 bases and at J to 2 bases, leaving 12 bases not matched to a gene. This CDR3 has 15 residues. CDR3: CSGASGQGTPYEQYF. In nucleotides, the CDR3 is TGCAGCGGAGCCTCGGGACAGGGCACCCCCTACGAGCAGTACTTC.

The chain uses TRBV27 and TRBJ1-2, with 7 positions matching TRBD1. J was trimmed by 2 bases and V by 5 bases; bases with no gene match: 8. CDR1 is MNHEY and CDR2 is SMNVEV in the germline V gene (reference sequence). CDR3 length: 15 residues. The CDR3 is CASSNGQEGNYGYTF. The CDR3 nucleotides read TGTGCCAGCAGTAACGGACAGGAGGGGAACTATGGCTACACCTTC.

The rearrangement uses TRBV5-1 and TRBJ2-7; weak D call: TRBD1 (5 bases). The V and J ends lost 3 bases and 0 bases respectively, with 13 bases between them. The CDR3 has 15 amino acids. Germline V gene data show CDR1 as SGHRS and CDR2 as YFSETQ. The CDR3 DNA is TGCGCCAGCAGCTCGACCACAGGAGTCTCCTACGAGCAGTACTTC. Amino acid sequence: CASSSTTGVSYEQYF.

A remark on this clonotype: This CDR3 is missing its conserved last phenylalanine or tryptophan, likely due to a read error. The chain has TRBV29-1 and TRBJ2-5; 8 bases map to TRBD2. The germline V gene has CDR1 SQVTM and CDR2 ANQGSEA. V gave up 6 bases and J gave up 5 bases; unmatched junction bases: 8. This CDR3 is 13 amino acids long. This CDR3 is CSVRGLAHETQYL. The CDR3 nucleotides read TGCAGCGTCCGCGGACTAGCCCATGAGACCCAGTACCTC.

This clonotype was seen a few times. This chain connects TRBV19 to TRBJ1-5; D ambiguous. CDR1 is LNHDA and CDR2 is SQIVND in the germline V gene (reference sequence). The V and J ends lost 8 bases and 0 bases respectively, with 14 bases between them. This CDR3 has 15 amino acids. CDR3 region: CASAPDPYSNQPQHF. The CDR3 DNA sequence: TGTGCCAGTGCTCCCGATCCTTATAGCAATCAGCCCCAGCATTTT.

The gene calls are TRBV5-6 and TRBJ2-5; no clear D gene. V lost 2 bases, J lost 5 bases, and 19 bases lay in between. The CDR3 sequence is 16 residues long. Per germline, CDR1 SGHDT and CDR2 YYEEEE. DNA of the CDR3: TGTGCCAGCAGCTTTAGGGTGCCAGCTTTAGGGGAGACCCAGTACTTC. Its protein is CASSFRVPALGETQYF.

V is TRBV5-6 and J is TRBJ1-1, with a possible D match to TRBD1 (5 bases). Trimming took 4 bases from V and 1 from J, leaving 11 bases between them. Germline CDR1 is SGHDT and CDR2 is YYEEEE. The length of the CDR3 is 14 residues. Here the CDR3 DNA reads TGTGCCAGCAGCCGTGGGAGGGGGAACACTGAAGCTTTCTTT. This gives the protein CASSRGRGNTEAFF.

This clonotype has just a few counts. The V call is TRBV6-2 or TRBV6-3, the J call TRBJ2-1; D gene unclear. V was trimmed by 7 bases and J by 8 bases, leaving 15 bases between them. The CDR3 covers 13 residues. The V gene's germline CDR1 is MNHEY and CDR2 SVGEGT. CDR3 DNA sequence: TGTGCCAGCACGGCTGTAATTAACTATGAGCAGTTCTTC. As protein: CASTAVINYEQFF.

This clonotype showed up just once. The chain has TRBV29-1 and TRBJ2-1, with TRBD2 matching 9 bases. V was pared by 1 base and J by 0 bases, with 7 bases of the junction left unmatched. CDR3 length: 17 amino acids. Germline-derived CDR1 and CDR2 are SQVTM and ANQGSEA. CDR3 in amino acids: CSVEGGLAGTSYNEQFF. CDR3 DNA: TGCAGCGTTGAAGGGGGGCTAGCGGGAACCTCCTACAATGAGCAGTTCTTC.

This clonotype was seen a few times. V gene TRBV6-5 combines with J gene TRBJ1-2; 9 nucleotides line up with TRBD1. The trim removed 6 bases at V and 4 bases at J, leaving 12 bases unmatched. There are 16 residues in the CDR3. CDR1 is MNHEY and CDR2 is SVGAGI in the germline V gene. CDR3 bases: TGTGCCAGCAGCTCTTCACCCGGGACAGGGACCTATGGCTACACCTTC. Translating it yields CASSSSPGTGTYGYTF.

This clonotype was seen a handful of times. The junction and the germline gene differ at one end; a read error may be behind it. The CDR3 protein is CASSSAGNNEQFF. CDR3 coding DNA: TGTGCCAGCAGCTCAGCCGGGAACAACGAGCAGTTCTTC. The rearrangement links TRBV5-6 to TRBJ2-1, with a tentative D call TRBD2 (5 bases). Germline V gene sequence: CDR1 SGHDT, CDR2 YYEEEE. CDR3 length: 13 residues.

The rearrangement joins TRBV5-4 to TRBJ2-3, with 12 bases identical to TRBD2. The V and J ends lost 0 bases and 4 bases, in that order; junction bases with no gene match: 3. Germline CDR1 SGHNT, CDR2 YYREEE (reference sequence). The CDR3 spans 16 residues. CDR3 in amino acids: CASSLGLAGDADTQYF. CDR3 nucleotides: TGTGCCAGCAGCTTGGGACTAGCGGGAGATGCAGATACGCAGTATTTT.

CDR3 residues: CSVTTGIYEQYF. The CDR3 DNA reads TGCAGCGTCACGACAGGGATCTACGAGCAGTACTTC. V and J are TRBV29-1 and TRBJ2-7, with 7 bases fitting TRBD1. V shed 6 bases and J 3 bases; nucleotides not matched to a gene: 5. Germline V gives CDR1 SQVTM, CDR2 ANQGSEA. The CDR3 totals 12 residues.

This rearrangement joins TRBV6-6 to TRBJ2-1; no firm D call. CDR1 and CDR2 (germline): MNHNY, SVGAGI (reference sequence). The V and J ends lost 0 bases and 0 bases respectively, with 6 bases between them. This CDR3 contains 15 residues. CDR3 sequence: CASSYSSASYNEQFF. The CDR3 nucleotides read TGTGCCAGCAGTTACTCCAGCGCCTCCTACAATGAGCAGTTCTTC.

The V call is TRBV29-1, the J call TRBJ2-3, with TRBD2 matching 7 bases. With V trimmed by 7 bases and J by 5 bases, 9 bases remained unmatched. Per the germline V gene, CDR1 is SQVTM and CDR2 is ANQGSEA. The CDR3 spans 13 residues. Here the CDR3 reads CSARSWEGDTQYF. CDR3 DNA: TGCAGCGCCCGATCCTGGGAGGGAGATACGCAGTATTTT.

This chain joins TRBV29-1 and TRBJ1-3; a weak D match, TRBD1 (5 bases). The CDR3 extends over 14 amino acids. Germline V gives CDR1 SQVTM, CDR2 ANQGSEA. The V end lost 0 bases, the J end lost 11 bases, and 17 bases lay between the germline ends. CDR3 sequence: CSVEDPGPGTAIYF. The CDR3 nucleotides read TGCAGCGTTGAAGACCCTGGGCCGGGGACGGCCATATATTTT.

The chain combines TRBV19 with TRBJ1-1; D is ambiguous. CDR1 is LNHDA, CDR2 SQIVND, per germline (reference sequence). V was cut by 1 base and J by 4 bases, with 13 bases left in between. The CDR3 contains 15 residues. The DNA of the CDR3 is TGTGCCAGTAGTATAGCCCCCGGGGTGGGCACTGAAGCTTTCTTT. Amino acids: CASSIAPGVGTEAFF.

The chain recombines TRBV5-1 with TRBJ1-1, with TRBD1 as a possible D gene (5 bases). The V and J ends lost 0 bases and 8 bases respectively, with 11 bases between them. This CDR3 region has 13 residues. Germline assignment: CDR1 SGHRS and CDR2 YFSETQ. The CDR3 region is CASSLAGGAEAFF. The CDR3 DNA reads TGCGCCAGCAGCTTGGCCGGTGGGGCAGAAGCTTTCTTT.

This clonotype was detected only a few times. The chain carries TRBV6-5 and TRBJ1-5; D uncertain. Germline CDR1 reads MNHEY; CDR2 reads SVGAGI. The CDR3 is 13 residues long. V was pared by 2 bases and J by 4 bases, with 6 bases between. As DNA, the CDR3 is TGTGCCAGCAGTTACGGGCAGAATCAGCCCCAGCATTTT. Protein product: CASSYGQNQPQHF.

V is TRBV20-1 and J is TRBJ2-1; D gene ambiguous. The V end lost 5 bases, the J end lost 5 bases, and 10 bases lay between the germline ends. Germline-derived CDR1 and CDR2 are DFQATT and SNEGSKA (reference sequence). The CDR3 is 12 amino acids. CDR3 bases: TGCAGTGCTTCTTACAGAGACAATGAGCAGTTCTTC. Residues: CSASYRDNEQFF.

In this sample, this clonotype turned up a few times. The junction departs from the called germline gene at one end, perhaps through a read error. This sequence joins TRBV29-1 and TRBJ2-7; TRBD1 matches at 8 bases. This CDR3 is built from 13 residues. The germline CDR1 and CDR2 sequences are SQVTM and ANQGSEA. The chain's CDR3 is CSVPGQEPYAQYF. The CDR3 nucleotides read TGCAGCGTGCCGGGACAGGAGCCCTACGCGCAGTACTTC.

This clonotype has just a few counts. The chain has TRBV27 and TRBJ1-3; D gene unclear. The CDR3 is made up of 14 amino acids. Germline assignment: CDR1 MNHEY and CDR2 SMNVEV (reference sequence). With 6 bases removed from V and 0 bases from J, the gap between germline ends came to 9 bases. The CDR3 sequence is CASSERFSGNTIYF. The CDR3 bases are TGTGCCAGCAGCGAACGTTTCTCTGGAAACACCATATATTTT.